These 17 T cell receptor beta chains were all obtained from the same sample, sequenced in a study of early T cells in non-severe SARS-CoV-2 infection. TCRdb reanalysed the 5' RACE reads using MiXCR and keeps one entry per CDR3 protein. The table records approximately 99,000 distinct CDR3 sequences, about an eighth of them present only once. The sample taken for sequencing was whole blood. The receptors derive from an adult who was a healthcare worker with PCR-confirmed SARS-CoV-2 infection or an uninfected control (not recorded which).

The rearrangement uses TRBV20-1 and TRBJ2-3; D gene ambiguous. CDR1 is DFQATT and CDR2 is SNEGSKA in the germline V gene (reference sequence). V lost 4 bases, J lost 1 base, and 3 bases lay in between. This CDR3 region has 11 residues. The CDR3 is CSAKGTDTQYF. CDR3 sequence (DNA): TGCAGTGCTAAGGGCACAGATACGCAGTATTTT.

This clonotype came up many times. The chain couples TRBV29-1 to TRBJ2-1; TRBD2 is a possible D gene (5 bases). The CDR3 has 16 residues. Germline CDR1 SQVTM, CDR2 ANQGSEA. V was cut by 1 base and J by 1 base, with 14 bases left in between. CDR3 in amino acids: CSVEGVVSGSYNEQFF. The CDR3 DNA reads as TGCAGCGTTGAAGGAGTGGTTTCGGGGTCCTACAATGAGCAGTTCTTC.

This clonotype has at least ten counts. The chain is built from TRBV12-3 or TRBV12-4 and TRBJ1-1, with 7 bases lining up with TRBD1. Trimming took 5 bases from V and 6 from J; bases not matched to a gene: 12. The CDR3 sequence is 15 residues long. The CDR3 here is CASSPATGVAAEAFF. The DNA of the CDR3 is TGTGCCAGCAGTCCCGCTACAGGGGTTGCGGCTGAAGCTTTCTTT.

This clonotype has more than one count but fewer than ten. This chain connects TRBV2 to TRBJ2-3; unclear D gene. The CDR3 length is 13 residues. Trimming removed 3 bases from V and 3 bases from J, with 7 bases in between. From germline, CDR1 is SNHLY and CDR2 FYNNEI. This chain's CDR3 is CASSETRTDTQYF. CDR3 coding DNA: TGTGCCAGCAGTGAGACAAGGACAGATACGCAGTATTTT.

This sequence joins TRBV6-5 and TRBJ1-3, with TRBD1 matching over 7 bases. Germline assignment: CDR1 MNHEY and CDR2 SVGAGI. This CDR3 contains 14 residues. Trimming removed 6 bases from V and 4 bases from J; junction bases left unmatched: 6. The CDR3 DNA is TGTGCCAGCAGGTTCGGGACAGCCGGAAACACCATATATTTT. Protein: CASRFGTAGNTIYF.

This clonotype has only a few counts. V and J are TRBV7-6 and TRBJ2-1; no clear D. The ends were cut back, 4 bases at V and 7 bases at J, with 11 bases in the middle. CDR3 size: 13 residues. CDR1 is SGHVS and CDR2 is FNYEAQ in the germline V gene. CDR3 in amino acids: CASSSTLTNEQFF. In DNA form, the CDR3 reads TGTGCCAGCAGCTCGACCTTGACGAATGAGCAGTTCTTC.

About this clonotype: A read error is possible here, since a much larger clone lies one base away. The rearrangement links TRBV5-1 to TRBJ1-1, with 7 bases aligning to TRBD1. CDR1 SGHRS and CDR2 YFSETQ come from the germline V gene. CDR3 size: 15 residues. The chain's CDR3 is CDSSLSTGAWTEAFF. CDR3 in DNA: TGCGACAGCAGCTTGTCAACAGGGGCATGGACTGAAGCTTTCTTT.

This clonotype was seen a few times. V gene TRBV2 combines with J gene TRBJ2-5; D gene uncertain. V gave up 4 bases and J gave up 5 bases, with 11 bases separating them. Germline V gene sequence: CDR1 SNHLY, CDR2 FYNNEI. The CDR3 is 13 amino acids. The CDR3 here is CASSGGVQETQYF. Here the CDR3 DNA reads TGTGCCAGCAGTGGTGGGGTCCAGGAGACCCAGTACTTC. Filled out from reference TRBV2 and TRBJ2-5, the complete variable domain reads EPEVTQTPSHQVTQMGQEVILRCVPISNHLYFYWYRQILGQKVEFLVSFYNNEISEKSEIFDDQFSVERPDGSNFTLKIRSTKLEDSAMYFCASSGGVQETQYFGPGTRLLVL.

Only a few counts were recorded for this clonotype. In DNA form, the CDR3 reads TGCAGCGTTGTTTCCGGGAGTAATGAAAAACTGTTTTTT. Encoded protein: CSVVSGSNEKLFF. The chain combines TRBV29-1 with TRBJ1-4; D remains ambiguous. The CDR3 consists of 13 residues. V lost 4 bases and J 4 bases, leaving 10 bases between the germline ends. In germline, CDR1 is SQVTM, CDR2 ANQGSEA.

The chain recombines TRBV18 with TRBJ2-3; possible D gene TRBD1, 6 bases. Germline CDR1 and CDR2: KGHSH and LQKENI. The CDR3 consists of 16 residues. V gave up 1 base and J gave up 3 bases, with 14 bases separating them. CDR3 region: CASSPQGTPTTDTQYF. CDR3 DNA: TGTGCCAGCTCACCACAGGGGACACCGACGACAGATACGCAGTATTTT.

This clonotype was counted at least ten times. The rearrangement links TRBV27 to TRBJ2-7; 14 bases align to TRBD2. There are 15 residues in the CDR3. CDR1 and CDR2 (germline): MNHEY, SMNVEV (reference sequence). V trimming: 6 bases; J trimming: 7 bases; junction bases outside the gene matches: 8. CDR3 nucleotides: TGTGCCAGCAGCCCTGGGACTAGCGGGAGAAGAGAGCAGTACTTC. It encodes CASSPGTSGRREQYF.

The J gene is TRBJ1-6, the V gene TRBV24-1; possibly TRBD1 for D (5 bases). This CDR3 has 19 residues. Trimming took off 0 bases at V and 0 bases at J, with 14 bases between the two ends. Germline V gene data show CDR1 as KGHDR and CDR2 as SFDVKD. The CDR3 sequence is CATSDLAGNRSSYNSPLHF. The CDR3 DNA reads as TGTGCCACCAGTGATTTGGCAGGGAACCGGAGCTCCTATAATTCACCCCTCCACTTT.

There are many counts of this clonotype. The V call is TRBV4-2, the J call TRBJ2-5; D not resolved. This CDR3 is built from 13 residues. The V gene lost 0 bases and the J gene lost 5 bases, with 7 bases spanning the gap. Germline values: CDR1 LGHNA, CDR2 YNFKEQ. The CDR3 loop reads CASSQERSETQYF. CDR3 coding DNA: TGTGCCAGCAGCCAAGAGCGTTCGGAGACCCAGTACTTC.

This clonotype came up a few times. V is TRBV14 and J is TRBJ2-1, with 14 bases aligning to TRBD2. Losses at the gene ends were 1 base for V and 7 bases for J; bases not matched to a gene: 6. Germline V gene lookup returns CDR1 SGHDN and CDR2 FVKESK. This CDR3 region has 17 residues. CDR3 region: CASSQAGLAGGKNEQFF. In DNA form, the CDR3 reads TGTGCCAGCAGCCAAGCTGGACTAGCGGGAGGCAAGAATGAGCAGTTCTTC.

The chain has TRBV7-8 and TRBJ1-6; tentatively, D is TRBD1 (5 bases). This CDR3 comprises 15 residues. Germline V gene data show CDR1 as SGHVS and CDR2 as FQNEAQ. V lost 6 bases, J lost 6 bases, and 15 bases lay in between. CDR3 bases: TGTGCCAGCAGTCTTTCGCAGGGAAGTAATTCACCCCTCCACTTT. Translated: CASSLSQGSNSPLHF. Together with reference TRBV7-8 and TRBJ1-6, the CDR3 gives the full variable domain: GAGVSQSPRYKVAKRGQDVALRCDPISGHVSLFWYQQALGQGPEFLTYFQNEAQLDKSGLPSDRFFAERPEGSVSTLKIQRTQQEDSAVYLCASSLSQGSNSPLHFGNGTRLTVT.

The rearrangement uses TRBV7-9 and TRBJ2-3; tentatively, D is TRBD1 or TRBD2 (5 bases each). CDR1 and CDR2 (germline): SEHNR, FQNEAQ (reference sequence). Trimming cost V 3 bases and J 2 bases, with 15 bases left between them. CDR3 length equals 16 residues. CDR3 region: CASSFSGQGPTDTQYF. Written as DNA, the CDR3 is TGTGCCAGCAGCTTCTCGGGGCAGGGACCCACAGATACGCAGTATTTT.

Many counts were recorded for this clonotype. This chain joins TRBV9 and TRBJ1-4; D remains unclear. CDR1 and CDR2 (germline): SGDLS, YYNGEE. This CDR3 is 13 amino acids long. V lost 0 bases and J 10 bases, leaving 10 bases between the germline ends. CDR3 in DNA: TGTGCCAGCAGCGTAGATATGGAGGCAAAACTGTTTTTT. This translates into CASSVDMEAKLFF. Combining the CDR3 with reference TRBV9 and TRBJ1-4 gives the whole variable domain DSGVTQTPKHLITATGQRVTLRCSPRSGDLSVYWYQQSLDQGLQFLIQYYNGEERAKGNILERFSAQQFPDLHSELNLSSLELGDSALYFCASSVDMEAKLFFGSGTQLSVL.